What follows is one T cell receptor beta chain and its context. This sample was included in a study of blood T cell repertoires in COVID-19. Trimming stripped 8 bases from V and 8 bases from J, with 18 bases between. This CDR3 spans 13 amino acids. Germline-derived CDR1 and CDR2 are LNHDA and SQIVND (reference sequence). As originally analysed: Reference gene primer amplification in the assay estimated nucleated cell counts. Data came from immunoSEQ multiplex PCR; TCRdb stores just in-frame clones and leaves some out. The DNA gave D and trimming, while V, J and clone size come from that table. This table holds 230,000 or so clones, 90% found once.

The sample consisted of peripheral blood. This clonotype was obtained from a woman aged 60 to 75 with COVID-19, enrolled during active disease. The rearrangement joins TRBV19 to TRBJ1-2; a possible D gene is TRBD1 (6 bases). The CDR3 DNA reads as TGTGCCAGTGAAACAGGGACCAGAGGGGGCTACACCTTC. It yields the protein CASETGTRGGYTF.